This TCR beta chain was sequenced in a study of OX40 agonist ivuxolimab in advanced cancers. Study-level information: Patients in the trial were receiving intravenous ivuxolimab every 2 weeks, at doses of 0.01 to 10 mg/kg. The group had a mean age of 60 years, ranged from roughly 23 to 79, and was less than 85% male. Whole-study findings and limits: CD4+ and CD8+ blood T cells expanded clonally by week 6 at 0.1 to 3.0 mg/kg. CD8+ T cells showed, on average, more clonal expansion than CD4+ cells.

Data came from immunoSEQ multiplex PCR; TCRdb stores just in-frame clones and leaves some out. The table includes roughly 74,000 clones, approximately 84% detected once. A note on this clone: As yet, its antigen is unknown.

The CDR3 consists of 16 residues. Trimming left V 1 base short and J 0 bases short, with 10 bases between. Germline lookup yields CDR1 SGHVS and CDR2 FNYEAQ. The source is an adult with an advanced solid tumor such as melanoma, head and neck, liver or kidney cancer. This sample comprised CD4+ or CD8+ T cells sorted from blood, obtained in a trial of the OX40 agonist ivuxolimab. The chain employs TRBV7-6 and TRBJ1-3; weak D call: TRBD1 (5 bases). The CDR3 spells CASSLVGALSGNTIYF. Written as DNA, the CDR3 is TGTGCCAGCAGCTTAGTAGGGGCCCTCTCTGGAAACACCATATATTTT.